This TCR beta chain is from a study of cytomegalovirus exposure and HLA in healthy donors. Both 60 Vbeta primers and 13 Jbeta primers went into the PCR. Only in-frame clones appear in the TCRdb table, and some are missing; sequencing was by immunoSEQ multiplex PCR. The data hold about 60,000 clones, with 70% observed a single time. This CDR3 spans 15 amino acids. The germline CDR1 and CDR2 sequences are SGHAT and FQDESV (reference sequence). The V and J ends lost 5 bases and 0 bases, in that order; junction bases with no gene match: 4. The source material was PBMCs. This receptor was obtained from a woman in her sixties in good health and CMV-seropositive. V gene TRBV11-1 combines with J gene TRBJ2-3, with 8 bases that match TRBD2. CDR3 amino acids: CASSPGGGSTDTQYF. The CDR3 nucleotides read TGTGCCAGCAGCCCCGGGGGGGGAAGCACAGATACGCAGTATTTT.